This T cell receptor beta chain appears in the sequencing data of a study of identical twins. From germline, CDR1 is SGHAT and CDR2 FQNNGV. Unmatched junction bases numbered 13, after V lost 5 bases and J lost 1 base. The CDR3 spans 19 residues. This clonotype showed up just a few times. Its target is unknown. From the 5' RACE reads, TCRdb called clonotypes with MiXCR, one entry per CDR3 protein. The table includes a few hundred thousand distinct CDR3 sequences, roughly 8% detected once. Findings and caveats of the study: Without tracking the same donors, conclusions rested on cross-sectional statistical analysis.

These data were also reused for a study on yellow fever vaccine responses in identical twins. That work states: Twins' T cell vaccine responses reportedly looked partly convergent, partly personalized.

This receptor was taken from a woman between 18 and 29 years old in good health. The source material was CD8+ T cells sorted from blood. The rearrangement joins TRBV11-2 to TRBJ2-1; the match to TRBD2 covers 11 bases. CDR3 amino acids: CASSITGLAELNSYNEQFF. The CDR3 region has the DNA TGTGCCAGCAGCATCACGGGACTAGCGGAGCTAAATTCCTACAATGAGCAGTTCTTC.